One sample yielded the 25 T cell receptor beta chains listed below, sequenced in a study of T cells after yellow fever vaccination. MiXCR was run by TCRdb on the 5' RACE reads, yielding one entry per CDR3 protein. The sample carries some 350,000 distinct CDR3 sequences, around 6.4% recorded once. Sequencing was performed on PBMCs, taken 5 days after the yellow fever booster vaccination. The receptor set was obtained from a young man who received the YFV17D yellow fever vaccine.

At least ten counts were recorded for this clonotype. J is TRBJ2-1 and V is TRBV19, with D perhaps matching TRBD2 (6 bases). This CDR3 region has 14 residues. V was cut by 1 base and J by 4 bases, with 8 bases left in between. Germline values: CDR1 LNHDA, CDR2 SQIVND (reference sequence). The CDR3 coding sequence is TGTGCCAGTAGTATAGCGGAGGGGTACAATGAGCAGTTCTTC. Translation: CASSIAEGYNEQFF.

The rearrangement links TRBV24-1 to TRBJ2-3, with 9 bases matching TRBD2. Germline trimming cut 5 bases from V and 2 bases from J; bases unmatched to any gene: 4. The CDR3 consists of 15 residues. Germline values: CDR1 KGHDR, CDR2 SFDVKD. The CDR3 loop is CATSAPGLATDTQYF. The CDR3, as DNA: TGTGCCACCAGTGCGCCGGGACTAGCCACAGATACGCAGTATTTT.

This clonotype was seen many times. The chain uses TRBV5-1 and TRBJ2-2; no firm D call. Germline V gene data show CDR1 as SGHRS and CDR2 as YFSETQ. V was shortened by 0 bases and J by 0 bases, with 6 bases between the two germline ends. There are 15 residues in the CDR3. The CDR3 sequence is CASSLEGTNTGELFF. CDR3 DNA: TGCGCCAGCAGCTTGGAGGGCACGAACACCGGGGAGCTGTTTTTT.

This clonotype was seen ten or more times. DNA for the CDR3: TGTGCCAGCAGCAGGGACTCATCAGATACGCAGTATTTT. This translates into CASSRDSSDTQYF. The V and J genes are TRBV5-6 and TRBJ2-3; maybe TRBD2 (6 bases). Germline V gene data show CDR1 as SGHDT and CDR2 as YYEEEE. The CDR3 is 13 amino acids. The ends were cut back, 4 bases at V and 4 bases at J, with 10 bases in the middle.

The chain combines TRBV27 with TRBJ1-6, with 7 bases aligning to TRBD1. CDR1 is MNHEY, CDR2 SMNVEV, per germline (reference sequence). This CDR3 has 15 amino acids. Losses at the gene ends were 5 bases for V and 3 bases for J; bases not matched to a gene: 4. CDR3 protein: CASSPGQFYNSPLHF. The CDR3 region has the DNA TGTGCCAGCAGTCCGGGACAGTTCTATAATTCACCCCTCCACTTT.

V is TRBV6-5 and J is TRBJ1-1, with TRBD1 as a possible D gene (5 bases). With 3 bases removed from V and 1 base from J, the gap between germline ends came to 12 bases. The CDR3 sequence is 15 residues long. Per germline, CDR1 MNHEY and CDR2 SVGAGI. CDR3 sequence reads: CASSYTRGGNTEAFF. DNA for the CDR3: TGTGCCAGCAGTTATACCCGGGGCGGGAACACTGAAGCTTTCTTT.

This clonotype was counted ten times or more. V usage is TRBV29-1 and J usage is TRBJ2-7; perhaps TRBD1 as D (5 bases). The germline V gene has CDR1 SQVTM and CDR2 ANQGSEA. Between the trimmed V and J ends, which lost 0 bases and 7 bases, there was a span of 19 bases. The CDR3 runs to 15 residues. CDR3 loop: CSVEEWNRPSGEQYF. CDR3 nucleotide sequence: TGCAGCGTTGAAGAGTGGAACAGACCCTCAGGGGAGCAGTACTTC.

This chain links TRBV9 with TRBJ2-5; 7 nucleotides line up with TRBD1. The germline V gene has CDR1 SGDLS and CDR2 YYNGEE. V was pared by 3 bases and J by 5 bases, with 7 bases of the junction left unmatched. The CDR3 is 14 amino acids. As DNA, the CDR3 is TGTGCCAGCAGCGGAAGGGACAGCAAGGAGACCCAGTACTTC. Residues: CASSGRDSKETQYF.

This clonotype was picked up many times. V usage is TRBV5-5 and J usage is TRBJ2-7; D may be TRBD2 (5 bases). Germline V CDR1 and CDR2: SGHKS, YYEKEE (reference sequence). The CDR3 sequence is 13 residues long. The V end was cut by 3 bases, the J end by 6 bases, with 13 bases between. The CDR3 here is CASSWGSGSEQYF. The CDR3 DNA reads as TGTGCCAGCAGCTGGGGTTCGGGGTCCGAGCAGTACTTC.

This clonotype has only a few counts. This rearrangement joins TRBV10-3 to TRBJ2-7; no firm D call. V was pared by 4 bases and J by 7 bases, with 17 bases between. The CDR3 is 14 amino acids. Per the germline V gene, CDR1 is ENHRY and CDR2 is SYGVKD. CDR3 sequence: CAISVSSDQREQYF. The CDR3 nucleotides are TGTGCCATCAGTGTCTCCAGCGACCAAAGGGAGCAGTACTTC.

The chain recombines TRBV5-5 with TRBJ2-1; tentatively, D is TRBD1 or TRBD2 (6 bases each). The CDR3 extends over 14 amino acids. The V end was cut by 1 base, the J end by 8 bases, with 13 bases between. CDR1 and CDR2 from the germline V gene are SGHKS and YYEKEE (reference sequence). The CDR3 DNA reads as TGTGCCAGCAGCTTGCCGGGGGCAGGCTATGAGCAGTTCTTC. Translating it yields CASSLPGAGYEQFF.

In this sample, this clonotype turned up many times. The chain links TRBV28 to TRBJ2-2; 9 bases map to TRBD2. After removal of 4 bases from V and 6 bases from J, the junction contained 3 bases not matched to a gene. The CDR3 is 14 residues long. Per germline, CDR1 MDHEN and CDR2 SYDVKM. The CDR3 protein is CASSSGTSPGELFF. CDR3 DNA sequence: TGTGCCAGCAGTTCCGGGACTAGCCCCGGGGAGCTGTTTTTT.

This clonotype turned up a few times. This chain joins TRBV20-1 and TRBJ2-7, with 10 bases fitting TRBD1. V lost 5 bases to trimming and J lost 3 bases; unmatched junction nucleotides: 7. Germline V gene data show CDR1 as DFQATT and CDR2 as SNEGSKA (reference sequence). There are 14 residues in the CDR3. The CDR3 DNA follows: TGCAGTGCTGGGAGTCGGACAGGGGGCTACGAGCAGTACTTC. This encodes CSAGSRTGGYEQYF.

V is TRBV20-1 and J is TRBJ2-1, with D unresolved. Germline CDR1 and CDR2: DFQATT and SNEGSKA (reference sequence). The CDR3 totals 10 residues. The CDR3 DNA is TGCAGCCCGCTGGGGTTAGAGCAGTTCTTC. As protein: CSPLGLEQFF.

There are a few counts of this clonotype. V usage is TRBV19 and J usage is TRBJ1-3; a possible D gene is TRBD1 (6 bases). Trimming removed 4 bases at V and 0 bases at J, with 19 bases between. The CDR3 covers 18 residues. Looked up from germline, CDR1 is LNHDA and CDR2 is SQIVND (reference sequence). The CDR3 nucleotides read TGTGCCAGTAGTACTCGATCCGCGGGACACCTCTCTGGAAACACCATATATTTT. Protein: CASSTRSAGHLSGNTIYF.

The chain has TRBV27 and TRBJ2-6; D tentatively reads TRBD1 or TRBD2 (5 bases each). Trimming took 5 bases from V and 4 from J, leaving 15 bases between them. CDR3 size: 16 residues. The V gene's germline CDR1 is MNHEY and CDR2 SMNVEV (reference sequence). The CDR3 DNA reads as TGTGCCAGCAGTCCCTTGCCCGGGACCGGGGCCAACGTCCTGACTTTC. This gives the protein CASSPLPGTGANVLTF.

The V gene is TRBV5-4, the J gene TRBJ2-7; D not certain. Germline V gene data show CDR1 as SGHNT and CDR2 as YYREEE (reference sequence). This CDR3 region has 14 residues. V lost 0 bases, J lost 0 bases, and 7 bases lay in between. CDR3 in amino acids: CASSLVESSYEQYF. CDR3 in DNA: TGTGCCAGCAGCTTGGTTGAGAGCTCCTACGAGCAGTACTTC.

This chain joins TRBV19 and TRBJ2-1, with TRBD1 as a possible D gene (5 bases). V was clipped by 7 bases and J by 9 bases, with 19 bases between them. The CDR3 totals 14 residues. Germline loops: CDR1 LNHDA, CDR2 SQIVND (reference sequence). CDR3 in amino acids: CASMAVGEVVEQFF. The CDR3 DNA reads TGTGCCAGTATGGCCGTAGGGGAAGTTGTTGAGCAGTTCTTC.

This clonotype was counted between two and nine times. The chain combines TRBV28 with TRBJ1-2; D unclear. The CDR3 sequence is 15 residues long. V gave up 3 bases and J gave up 7 bases, with 18 bases separating them. Per germline, CDR1 MDHEN and CDR2 SYDVKM. CDR3 region: CASSFGLGNFFGYTF. Here the CDR3 DNA reads TGTGCCAGCAGTTTTGGTCTTGGAAACTTCTTTGGCTACACCTTC.

This sequence joins TRBV7-8 and TRBJ1-2; D is undetermined. The CDR3 totals 13 residues. Between the trimmed V and J ends, which lost 4 bases and 5 bases, there was a span of 11 bases. Germline V gives CDR1 SGHVS, CDR2 FQNEAQ. CDR3 nucleotide sequence: TGTGCCAGCAGCTCCGCTCCAGCATATGGCTACACCTTC. Translated: CASSSAPAYGYTF.

V is TRBV25-1 and J is TRBJ2-7, with D perhaps TRBD2 (6 bases). Trimming removed 4 bases at V and 3 bases at J, with 19 bases between. The germline gives CDR1 MGHDK, CDR2 SYGVNS. The CDR3 spans 16 residues. CDR3 coding DNA: TGTGCCAGCAGTGCCGAGGTGGGCCGGGGGAACTACGAGCAGTACTTC. Protein sequence: CASSAEVGRGNYEQYF.

V and J are TRBV29-1 and TRBJ2-5; D gene uncertain. The germline gives CDR1 SQVTM, CDR2 ANQGSEA. Deletions cut 5 bases from V and 1 base from J, with 8 bases between. This CDR3 has 12 amino acids. In DNA, the CDR3 is TGCAGCGTTACCCCCAGCCAAGAGACCCAGTACTTC. Its translation: CSVTPSQETQYF. The full variable domain, rest sourced from reference TRBV29-1 and TRBJ2-5, is SAVISQKPSRDICQRGTSLTIQCQVDSQVTMMFWYRQQPGQSLTLIATANQGSEATYESGFVIDKFPISRPNLTFSTLTVSNMSPEDSSIYLCSVTPSQETQYFGPGTRLLVL.

This clonotype was counted ten times or more. The chain carries TRBV7-2 and TRBJ2-7; 7 bases line up with TRBD2. The V and J ends lost 7 bases and 4 bases, in that order; junction bases with no gene match: 10. In germline, CDR1 is SGHTA, CDR2 FQGNSA. This CDR3 region has 14 residues. In DNA form, the CDR3 reads TGTGCCAGCATCCCGAAAGCGGGAAGGTACGAGCAGTACTTC. Protein product: CASIPKAGRYEQYF.

The sample holds a few counts of this clonotype. The rearrangement links TRBV12-3 or TRBV12-4 to TRBJ2-7; 10 nucleotides align to TRBD2. This CDR3 has 14 residues. Germline trimming cut 5 bases from V and 3 bases from J; bases unmatched to any gene: 4. The CDR3 sequence: CASSTGLAFYEQYF. The CDR3, as DNA: TGTGCCAGCAGTACGGGACTAGCGTTCTACGAGCAGTACTTC.

This clonotype showed up many times. The rearrangement links TRBV18 to TRBJ2-5, with a possible D match to TRBD2 (6 bases). Germline V gives CDR1 KGHSH, CDR2 LQKENI. Deletions cut 4 bases from V and 4 bases from J, with 19 bases between. The length of the CDR3 is 16 residues. CDR3 nucleotides: TGTGCCAGCTCACGGGGACGGGGACGGGAGCGAGAGACCCAGTACTTC. Residues: CASSRGRGRERETQYF.